The present T cell receptor beta chain was sequenced within a study of molecular identifiers for immune sequencing clone quantification. Both previously described methods and listed TCR primers were employed to make bulk TCR libraries. TCRdb reprocessed the PCR reads with MiXCR, giving one entry per CDR3 protein. The top ten clones hold under 1.5% of a sample with around 65,000 distinct CDR3 sequences, 17% of them seen once. The V gene's germline CDR1 is SEHNR and CDR2 FQNEAQ (reference sequence). V shed 1 base and J shed 0 bases, with 9 bases lying between them. The CDR3 has 15 amino acids. A word on this clonotype: A read error may explain this, as a much larger clone is one base away.

The sequence derives from a human donor in good health. Some libraries in this study had Jurkat cell RNA spiked in. The sequencing input was naive CD8+ T cells from blood, with Jurkat cell RNA spiked in. Described subset: FACS-sorted CD8+CD4-CCR7+CD45RA+ naive T cells. The V gene is TRBV7-9, the J gene TRBJ1-1; tentative D call: TRBD1 (5 bases). The CDR3 spells CASSLGGRLNTEAFF. DNA of the CDR3: TGTGCCAGCAGCTTAGGGGGACGGCTGAACACTGAAGCTTTCTTT. Combining the CDR3 with reference TRBV7-9 and TRBJ1-1 gives the whole variable domain DTGVSQNPRHKITKRGQNVTFRCDPISEHNRLYWYRQTLGQGPEFLTYFQNEAQLEKSRLLSDRFSAERPKGSFSTLEIQRTEQGDSAMYLCASSLGGRLNTEAFFGQGTRLTVV.